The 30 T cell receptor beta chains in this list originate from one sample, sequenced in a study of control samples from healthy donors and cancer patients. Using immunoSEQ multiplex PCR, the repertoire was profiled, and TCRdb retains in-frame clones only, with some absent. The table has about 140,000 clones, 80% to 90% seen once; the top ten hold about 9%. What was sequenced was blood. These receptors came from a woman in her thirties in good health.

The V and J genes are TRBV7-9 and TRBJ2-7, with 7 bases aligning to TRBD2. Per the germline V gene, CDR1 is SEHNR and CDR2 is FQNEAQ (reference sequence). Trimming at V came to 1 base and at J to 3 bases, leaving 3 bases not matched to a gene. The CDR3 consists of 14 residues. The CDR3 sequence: CASSLVAGDYEQYF. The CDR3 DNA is TGTGCCAGCAGCTTAGTGGCGGGAGACTACGAGCAGTACTTC. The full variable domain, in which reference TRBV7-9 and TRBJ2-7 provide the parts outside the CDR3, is DTGVSQNPRHKITKRGQNVTFRCDPISEHNRLYWYRQTLGQGPEFLTYFQNEAQLEKSRLLSDRFSAERPKGSFSTLEIQRTEQGDSAMYLCASSLVAGDYEQYFGPGTRLTVT.

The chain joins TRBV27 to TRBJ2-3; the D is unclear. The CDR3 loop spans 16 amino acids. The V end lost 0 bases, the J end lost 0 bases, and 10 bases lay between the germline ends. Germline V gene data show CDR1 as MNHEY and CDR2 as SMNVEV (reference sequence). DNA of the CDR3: TGTGCCAGCAGTTTATCTTGGCAGCTTAGCACAGATACGCAGTATTTT. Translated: CASSLSWQLSTDTQYF.

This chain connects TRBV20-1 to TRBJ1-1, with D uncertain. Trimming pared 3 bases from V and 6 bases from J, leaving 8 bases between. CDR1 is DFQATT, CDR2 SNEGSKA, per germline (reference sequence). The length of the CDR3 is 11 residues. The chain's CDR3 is CSASKSSEAFF. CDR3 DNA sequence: TGCAGTGCTAGTAAGTCGTCTGAAGCTTTCTTT.

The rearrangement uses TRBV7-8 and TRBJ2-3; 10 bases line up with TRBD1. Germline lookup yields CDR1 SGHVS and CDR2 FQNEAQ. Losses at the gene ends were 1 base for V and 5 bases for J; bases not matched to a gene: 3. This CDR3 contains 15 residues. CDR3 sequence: CASSLGQGAGDTQYF. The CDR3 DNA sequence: TGTGCCAGCAGCTTAGGACAGGGGGCTGGAGATACGCAGTATTTT.

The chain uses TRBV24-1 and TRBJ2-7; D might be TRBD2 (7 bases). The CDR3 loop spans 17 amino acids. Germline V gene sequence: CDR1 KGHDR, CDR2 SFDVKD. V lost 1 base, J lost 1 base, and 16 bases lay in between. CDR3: CATSDLPRGGNSYEQYF. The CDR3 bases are TGTGCCACCAGTGATTTACCTAGGGGGGGGAATTCCTACGAGCAGTACTTC.

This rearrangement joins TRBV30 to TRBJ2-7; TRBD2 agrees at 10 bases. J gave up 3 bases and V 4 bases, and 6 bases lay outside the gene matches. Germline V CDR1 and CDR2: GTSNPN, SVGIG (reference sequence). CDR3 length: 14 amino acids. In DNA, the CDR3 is TGTGCCTGGACAGGACTAGCGGCGAACTACGAGCAGTACTTC. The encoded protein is CAWTGLAANYEQYF.

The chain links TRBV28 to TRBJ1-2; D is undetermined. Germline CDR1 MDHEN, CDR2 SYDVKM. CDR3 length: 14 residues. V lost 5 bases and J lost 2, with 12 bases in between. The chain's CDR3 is CASSLGRRNYGYTF. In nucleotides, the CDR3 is TGTGCCAGCAGTCTAGGACGGAGGAACTATGGCTACACCTTC.

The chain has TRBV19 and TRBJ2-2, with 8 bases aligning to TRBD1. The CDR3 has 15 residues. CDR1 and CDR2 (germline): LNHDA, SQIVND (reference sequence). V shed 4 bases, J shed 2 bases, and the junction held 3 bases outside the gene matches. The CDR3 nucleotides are TGTGCCAGTAGTACAGGGGGCCTAAACACCGGGGAGCTGTTTTTT. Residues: CASSTGGLNTGELFF.

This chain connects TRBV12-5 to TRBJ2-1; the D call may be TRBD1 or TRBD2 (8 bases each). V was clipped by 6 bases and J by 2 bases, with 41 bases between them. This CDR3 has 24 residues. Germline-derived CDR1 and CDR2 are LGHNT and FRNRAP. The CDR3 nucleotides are TGTGCTAGTGGATCTGCTACTAAGACAGGGGTTTTTTCGGCTAGCGGGTCGACCTACAATGAGCAGTTCTTC. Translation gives CASGSATKTGVFSASGSTYNEQFF. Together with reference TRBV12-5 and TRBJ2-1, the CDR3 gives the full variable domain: DARVTQTPRHKVTEMGQEVTMRCQPILGHNTVFWYRQTMMQGLELLAYFRNRAPLDDSGMPKDRFSAEMPDATLATLKIQPSEPRDSAVYFCASGSATKTGVFSASGSTYNEQFFGPGTRLTVL.

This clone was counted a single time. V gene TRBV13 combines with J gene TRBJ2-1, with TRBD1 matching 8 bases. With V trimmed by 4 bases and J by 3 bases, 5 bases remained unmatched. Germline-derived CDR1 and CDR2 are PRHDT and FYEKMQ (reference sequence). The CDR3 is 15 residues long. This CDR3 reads CASSSRGLGYNEQFF. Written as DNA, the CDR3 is TGTGCCAGCAGCTCCAGGGGGCTCGGCTACAATGAGCAGTTCTTC.

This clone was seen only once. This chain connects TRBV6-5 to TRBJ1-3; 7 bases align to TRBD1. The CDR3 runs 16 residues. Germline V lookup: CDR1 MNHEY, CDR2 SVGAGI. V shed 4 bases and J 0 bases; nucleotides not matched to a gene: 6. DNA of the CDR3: TGTGCCAGCAGTTCAGGGGGACTCTACTCTGGAAACACCATATATTTT. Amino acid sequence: CASSSGGLYSGNTIYF.

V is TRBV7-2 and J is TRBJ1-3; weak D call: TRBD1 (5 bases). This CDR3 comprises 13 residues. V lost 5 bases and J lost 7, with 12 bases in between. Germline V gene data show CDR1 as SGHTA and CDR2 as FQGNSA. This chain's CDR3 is CASSPRQRNTIYF. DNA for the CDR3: TGTGCCAGCAGCCCGAGACAGAGGAACACCATATATTTT.

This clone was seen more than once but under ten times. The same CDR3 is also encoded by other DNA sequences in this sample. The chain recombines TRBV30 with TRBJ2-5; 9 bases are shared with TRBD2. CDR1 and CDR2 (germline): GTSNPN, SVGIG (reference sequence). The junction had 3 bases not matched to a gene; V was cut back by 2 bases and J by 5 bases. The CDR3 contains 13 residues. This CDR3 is CAWSRSGGETQYF. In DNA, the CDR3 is TGTGCCTGGAGTAGAAGCGGGGGGGAGACCCAGTACTTC.

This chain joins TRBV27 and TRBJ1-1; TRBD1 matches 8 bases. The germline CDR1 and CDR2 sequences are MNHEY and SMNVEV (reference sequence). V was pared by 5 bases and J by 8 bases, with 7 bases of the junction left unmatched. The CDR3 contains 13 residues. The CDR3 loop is CASSPGQGREAFF. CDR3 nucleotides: TGTGCCAGCAGTCCCGGACAGGGCCGCGAAGCTTTCTTT.

DNA for the CDR3: TGTGCCAGCAGCCATGTAAAGGGGGGAACCTACGAGCAGTACTTC. Protein product: CASSHVKGGTYEQYF. The chain carries TRBV3-1 (or the pseudogene TRBV3-2) and TRBJ2-7; the D gene could be TRBD1 or TRBD2 (6 bases each). This CDR3 is 15 amino acids long. CDR1 and CDR2 (germline): LGHDT, YNNKEL (reference sequence). The V end was cut by 3 bases, the J end by 2 bases, with 14 bases between.

The CDR3 DNA reads TGTGCCAGCAGCCAAGAGGGGTTGGGCTACACCTTC. Amino acids: CASSQEGLGYTF. The V call is TRBV3-1 (or the pseudogene TRBV3-2), the J call TRBJ1-2; no definite D call. Germline lookup yields CDR1 LGHDT and CDR2 YNNKEL (reference sequence). Between the trimmed V and J ends, which lost 0 bases and 8 bases, there was a span of 7 bases. This CDR3 comprises 12 residues.

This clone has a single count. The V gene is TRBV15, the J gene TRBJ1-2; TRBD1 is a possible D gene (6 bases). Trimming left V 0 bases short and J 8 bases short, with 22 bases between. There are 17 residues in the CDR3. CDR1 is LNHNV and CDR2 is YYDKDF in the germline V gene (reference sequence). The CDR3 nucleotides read TGTGCCACCAGCAGAGATCGACAGGCGACTATGGGAACGGGCTACACCTTC. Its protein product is CATSRDRQATMGTGYTF. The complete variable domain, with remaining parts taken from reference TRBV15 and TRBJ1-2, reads DAMVIQNPRYQVTQFGKPVTLSCSQTLNHNVMYWYQQKSSQAPKLLFHYYDKDFNNEADTPDNFQSRRPNTSFCFLDIRSPGLGDTAMYLCATSRDRQATMGTGYTFGSGTRLTVV.

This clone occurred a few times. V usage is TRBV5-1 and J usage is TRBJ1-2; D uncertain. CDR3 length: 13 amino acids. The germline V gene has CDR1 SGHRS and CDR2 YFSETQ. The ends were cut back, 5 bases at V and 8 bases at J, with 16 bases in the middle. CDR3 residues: CASSPDRAGGYTF. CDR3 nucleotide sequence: TGCGCCAGCAGTCCCGATCGGGCCGGGGGCTACACCTTC. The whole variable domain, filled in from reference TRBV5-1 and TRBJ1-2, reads KAGVTQTPRYLIKTRGQQVTLSCSPISGHRSVSWYQQTPGQGLQFLFEYFSETQRNKGNFPGRFSGRQFSNSRSEMNVSTLELGDSALYLCASSPDRAGGYTFGSGTRLTVV.

CDR3 nucleotides: TGTGCCAGCAGCTTTATCGGCGGGATAAAGACCCAGTACTTC. Translated: CASSFIGGIKTQYF. The gene calls are TRBV7-2 and TRBJ2-5; possible D gene TRBD2, 6 bases. The CDR3 covers 14 residues. Trimming took off 3 bases at V and 6 bases at J, with 14 bases between the two ends. The germline V gene encodes CDR1 SGHTA and CDR2 FQGNSA.

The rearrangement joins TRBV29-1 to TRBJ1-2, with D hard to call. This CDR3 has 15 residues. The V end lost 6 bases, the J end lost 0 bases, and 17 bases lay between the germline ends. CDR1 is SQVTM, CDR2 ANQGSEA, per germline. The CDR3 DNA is TGCAGCGTGAGAACTGGCCTGGCCGCTAACTATGGCTACACCTTC. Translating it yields CSVRTGLAANYGYTF.

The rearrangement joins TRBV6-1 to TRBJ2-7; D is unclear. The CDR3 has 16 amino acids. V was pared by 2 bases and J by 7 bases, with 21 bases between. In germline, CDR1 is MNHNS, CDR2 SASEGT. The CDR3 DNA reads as TGTGCCAGCAGTGAATTGAAGTCCACCCCGGGTCGAGAGCAGTACTTC. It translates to CASSELKSTPGREQYF.

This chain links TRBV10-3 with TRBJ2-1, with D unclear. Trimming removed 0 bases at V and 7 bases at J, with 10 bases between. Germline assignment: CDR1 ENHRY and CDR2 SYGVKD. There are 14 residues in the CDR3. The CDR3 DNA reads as TGTGCCATCAGTGAGTCCGTTCAGGAAAATGAGCAGTTCTTC. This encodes CAISESVQENEQFF.

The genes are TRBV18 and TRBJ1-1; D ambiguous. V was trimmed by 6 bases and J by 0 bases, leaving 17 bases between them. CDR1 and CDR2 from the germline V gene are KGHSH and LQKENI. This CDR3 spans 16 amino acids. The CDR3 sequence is CASSLRISPVNTEAFF. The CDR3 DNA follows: TGTGCCAGCTCTCTAAGGATCTCGCCGGTGAACACTGAAGCTTTCTTT.

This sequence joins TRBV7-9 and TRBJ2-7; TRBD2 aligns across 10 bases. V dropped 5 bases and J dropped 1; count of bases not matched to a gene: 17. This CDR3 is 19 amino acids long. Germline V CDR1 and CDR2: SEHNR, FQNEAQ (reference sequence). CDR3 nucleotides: TGTGCCAGCAGCCCCAGCGGTAAGCGGGAGGGCCTATTATCCTACGAGCAGTACTTC. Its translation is CASSPSGKREGLLSYEQYF.

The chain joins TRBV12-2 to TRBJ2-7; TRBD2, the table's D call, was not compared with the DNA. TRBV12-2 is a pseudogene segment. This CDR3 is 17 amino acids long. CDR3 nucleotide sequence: TGTGCAAGTCGCTTGACCGGACTAGCGGGAGTGGTCTACGAGCAGTACTTC. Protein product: CASRLTGLAGVVYEQYF.

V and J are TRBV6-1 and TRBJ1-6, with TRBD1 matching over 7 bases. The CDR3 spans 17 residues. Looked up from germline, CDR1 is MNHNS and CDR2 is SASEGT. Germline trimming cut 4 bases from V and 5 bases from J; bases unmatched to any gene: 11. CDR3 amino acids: CASSGEVRGVNNSPLHF. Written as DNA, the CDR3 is TGTGCCAGCAGTGGGGAGGTCAGGGGGGTGAATAATTCACCCCTCCACTTT.

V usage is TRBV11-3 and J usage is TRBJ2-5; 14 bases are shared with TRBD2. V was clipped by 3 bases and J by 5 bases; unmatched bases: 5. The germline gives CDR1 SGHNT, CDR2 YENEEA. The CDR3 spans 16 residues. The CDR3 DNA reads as TGTGCCAGCAGCTTCGGGACTAGCGGGAGAGGGGAGACCCAGTACTTC. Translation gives CASSFGTSGRGETQYF.

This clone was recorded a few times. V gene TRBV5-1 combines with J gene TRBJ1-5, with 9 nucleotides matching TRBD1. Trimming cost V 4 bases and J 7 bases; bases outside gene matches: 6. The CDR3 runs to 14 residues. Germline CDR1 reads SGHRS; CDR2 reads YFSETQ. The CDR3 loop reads CASSPDRGGQPQHF. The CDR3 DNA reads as TGCGCCAGCAGCCCGGACAGGGGAGGCCAGCCCCAGCATTTT.

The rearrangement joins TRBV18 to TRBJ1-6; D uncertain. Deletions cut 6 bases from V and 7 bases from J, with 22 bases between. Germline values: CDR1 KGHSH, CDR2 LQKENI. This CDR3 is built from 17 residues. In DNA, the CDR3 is TGTGCCAGCTCCCTCAACGCCCCTGCGACCGAGAATTCACCCCTCCACTTT. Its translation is CASSLNAPATENSPLHF.

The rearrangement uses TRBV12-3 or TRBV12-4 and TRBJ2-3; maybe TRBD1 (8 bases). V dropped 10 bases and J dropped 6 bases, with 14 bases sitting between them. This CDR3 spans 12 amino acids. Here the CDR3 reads CATDRGGDTQYF. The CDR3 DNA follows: TGTGCCACCGACAGGGGAGGGGATACGCAGTATTTT.